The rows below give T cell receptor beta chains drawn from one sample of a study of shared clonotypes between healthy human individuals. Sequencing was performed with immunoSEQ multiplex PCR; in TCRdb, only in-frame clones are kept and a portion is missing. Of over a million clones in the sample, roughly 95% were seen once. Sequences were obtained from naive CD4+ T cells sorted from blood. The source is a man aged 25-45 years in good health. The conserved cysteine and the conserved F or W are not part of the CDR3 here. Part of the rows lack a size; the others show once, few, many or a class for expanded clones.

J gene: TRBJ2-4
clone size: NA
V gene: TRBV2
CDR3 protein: ASSRDSKNIQY

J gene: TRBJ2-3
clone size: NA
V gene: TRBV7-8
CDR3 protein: ASSLNRGTDTQY

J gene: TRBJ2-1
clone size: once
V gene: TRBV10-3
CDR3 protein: AISPGLAAGEQF

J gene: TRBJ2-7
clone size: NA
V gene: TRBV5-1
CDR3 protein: ASSPQGLAGDEQY

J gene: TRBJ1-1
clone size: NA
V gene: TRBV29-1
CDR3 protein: SVARGGNTEAF

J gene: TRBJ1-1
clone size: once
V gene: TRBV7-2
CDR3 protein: ASSLAPGGYTEAF

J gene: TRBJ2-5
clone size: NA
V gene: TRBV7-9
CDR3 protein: ASSSSGTSGQTQY

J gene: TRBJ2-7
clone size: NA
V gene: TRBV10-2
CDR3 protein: ASSVLLAGAYEQY

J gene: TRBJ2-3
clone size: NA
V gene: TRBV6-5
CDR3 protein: ASSRPGGYADTQY

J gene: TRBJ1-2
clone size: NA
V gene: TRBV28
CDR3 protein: ASSSPDHLVGYT

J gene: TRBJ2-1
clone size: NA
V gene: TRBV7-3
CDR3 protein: ASSSQTSGRFNEQF

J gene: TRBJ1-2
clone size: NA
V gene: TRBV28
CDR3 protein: ASSSPKGGYT

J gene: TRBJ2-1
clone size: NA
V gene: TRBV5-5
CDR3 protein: ASRPLAGSYNEQF

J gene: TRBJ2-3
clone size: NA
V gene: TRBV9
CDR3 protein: ASSVGSGGRTDTQY

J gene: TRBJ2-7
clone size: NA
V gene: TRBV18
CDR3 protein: ASSQLEEQY

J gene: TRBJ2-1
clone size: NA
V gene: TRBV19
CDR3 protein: ASRPDRFSYNEQF

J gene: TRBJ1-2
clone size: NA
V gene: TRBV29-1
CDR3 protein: SGDIDGYT

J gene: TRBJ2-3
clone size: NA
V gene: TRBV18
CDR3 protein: ASSPPARTDTQY

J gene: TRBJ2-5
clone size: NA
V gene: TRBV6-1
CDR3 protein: ASSELGWGYQETQY

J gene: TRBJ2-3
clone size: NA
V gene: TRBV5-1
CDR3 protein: ASSLAVADTQY

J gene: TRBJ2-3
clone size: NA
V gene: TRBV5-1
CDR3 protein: ASSTRTPDPQY

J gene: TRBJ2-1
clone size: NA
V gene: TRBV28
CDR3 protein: ASSFGREEGEQF

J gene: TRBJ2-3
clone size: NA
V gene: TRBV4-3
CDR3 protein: ASSQDLAGDTQY

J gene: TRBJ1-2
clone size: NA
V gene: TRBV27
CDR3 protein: ASSPRPASPVGGRYGYT

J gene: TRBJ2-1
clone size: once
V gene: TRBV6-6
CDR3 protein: ASSYGRSTRYNEQF

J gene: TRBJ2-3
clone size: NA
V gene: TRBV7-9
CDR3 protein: ASSLDVGKDTQY

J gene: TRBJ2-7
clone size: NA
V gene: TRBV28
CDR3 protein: ASTEDSGAREQY

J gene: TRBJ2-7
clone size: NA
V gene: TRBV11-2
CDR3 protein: ASSSVGYWAVHAGYEQY

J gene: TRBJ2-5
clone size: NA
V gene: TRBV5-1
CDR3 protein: ASSLAGRETQY

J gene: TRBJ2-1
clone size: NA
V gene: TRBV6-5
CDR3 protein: ASSIAPGLANEQF

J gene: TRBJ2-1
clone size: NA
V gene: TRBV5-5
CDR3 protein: ASSLEGDSYNEQF

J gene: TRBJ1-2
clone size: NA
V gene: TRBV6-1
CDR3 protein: ASSEGPSNYGYT

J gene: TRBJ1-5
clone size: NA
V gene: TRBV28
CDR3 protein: ASSSPPGGNQPQH

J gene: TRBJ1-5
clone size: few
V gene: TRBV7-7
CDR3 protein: ASSLGWCSKPQH

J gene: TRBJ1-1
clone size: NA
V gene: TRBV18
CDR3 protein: ASSPDPLTEAF

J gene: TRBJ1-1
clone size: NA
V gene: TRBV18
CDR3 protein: ASCPGRVSTEAF

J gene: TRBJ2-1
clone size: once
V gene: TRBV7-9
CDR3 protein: ASSPASEQF

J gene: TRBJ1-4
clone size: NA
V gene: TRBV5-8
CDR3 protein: ASSLAVLPEGRSEKLF

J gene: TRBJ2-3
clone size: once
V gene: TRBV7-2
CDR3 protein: ASSLVFGTSSDTQY

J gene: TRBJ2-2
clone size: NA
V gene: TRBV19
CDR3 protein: ASSRTSWTNTGELF

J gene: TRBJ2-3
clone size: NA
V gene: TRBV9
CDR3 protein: ASSAGQSTDTQY

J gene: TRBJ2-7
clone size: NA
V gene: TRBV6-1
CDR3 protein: ASSGKVTRPYYEQY

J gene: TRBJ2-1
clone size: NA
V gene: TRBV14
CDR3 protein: ASSQASGSYDGQF

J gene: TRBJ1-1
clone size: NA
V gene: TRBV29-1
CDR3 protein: SVDLGEDVAF

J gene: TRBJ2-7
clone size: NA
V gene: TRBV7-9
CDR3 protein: ASSLGALAGGSYEQY

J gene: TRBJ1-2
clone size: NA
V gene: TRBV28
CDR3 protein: ASGRTSPGQGSGYT

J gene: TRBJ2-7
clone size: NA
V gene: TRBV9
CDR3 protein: ASSVGTTTYEQY

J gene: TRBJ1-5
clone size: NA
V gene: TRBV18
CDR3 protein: ASSPSQGASNQPQH

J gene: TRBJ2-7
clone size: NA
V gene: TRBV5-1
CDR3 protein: ASSLSLAGGYEQY

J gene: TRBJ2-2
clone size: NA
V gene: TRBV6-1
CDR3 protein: ASSEVGELF

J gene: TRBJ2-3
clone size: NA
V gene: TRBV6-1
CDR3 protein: ASSDGRTGGWTDTQY

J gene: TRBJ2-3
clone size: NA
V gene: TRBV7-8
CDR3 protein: ASSPHIAGGPTDTQY

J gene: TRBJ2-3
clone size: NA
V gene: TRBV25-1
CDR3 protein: ASSYGGRGTDTQY

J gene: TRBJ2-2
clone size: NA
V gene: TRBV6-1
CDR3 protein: ASSEAAGTANTGELF

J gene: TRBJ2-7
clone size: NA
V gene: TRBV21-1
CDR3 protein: ASLRDKHSYEQY

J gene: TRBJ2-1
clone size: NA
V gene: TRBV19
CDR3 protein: ASSIVGDRGPNEQF

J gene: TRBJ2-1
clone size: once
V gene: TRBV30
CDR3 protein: AWTPSGNEQF